The TCR beta chain under discussion was sequenced for a study of T cell responses to AZD1222 COVID-19 vaccine. Germline CDR1 is SGHRS and CDR2 is YFSETQ. The CDR3 sequence is 14 residues long. The ends were cut back, 4 bases at V and 7 bases at J, with 18 bases in the middle. This clone has just one count. Measured with immunoSEQ multiplex PCR; TCRdb has only the in-frame clones, and not every one. The sample lists 200,000 or so clones; about 93% were seen once. This rearrangement joins TRBV5-1 to TRBJ2-7, with D perhaps TRBD1 (6 bases). Specimen: peripheral blood, collected on day 0 of MenACWY control vaccination. This clonotype was obtained from an adult in good health. The CDR3 coding sequence is TGCGCCAGCAGCATCCGGACAGCAACCGTGGAGCAGTACTTC. It codes for CASSIRTATVEQYF. The full variable domain, with the rest looked up from reference TRBV5-1 and TRBJ2-7, is KAGVTQTPRYLIKTRGQQVTLSCSPISGHRSVSWYQQTPGQGLQFLFEYFSETQRNKGNFPGRFSGRQFSNSRSEMNVSTLELGDSALYLCASSIRTATVEQYFGPGTRLTVT.